Listed below are T cell receptor beta chains from one sample, sequenced in a study of cytomegalovirus exposure and HLA in healthy donors. Some clones are missing from TCRdb's copy, which holds only in-frame ones; the method was immunoSEQ multiplex PCR. The data hold approximately 150,000 clones, with roughly three quarters observed a single time. Sequencing input: PBMCs. The receptors stem from a man aged 18 to 35 in good health and CMV-seropositive. Each CDR3 is given with its conserved first and last residue. The order of the fields is D gene, J gene, V gene, clone size, CDR3 DNA, CDR3 protein. A D gene is named only where the DNA matches it firmly. Clone sizes are given selectively: once, few, many, or a class where the clone is expanded.

>TRBD1|TRBJ2-7|TRBV6-1|.
TGTGCCAGCAGGGGGGACAGGTCCGACGAGCAGTACTTC
CASRGDRSDEQYF
>TRBD1|TRBJ1-1|TRBV7-2|.
TGTGCCAGCAGCTTTCGACAGGGTATAGCTGAAGCTTTCTTT
CASSFRQGIAEAFF
>.|TRBJ1-5|TRBV7-9|few
TGTGCCAGCAGCTTAGGTGTTGGCAGGGAAGATCAGCCCCAGCATTTT
CASSLGVGREDQPQHF
>TRBD1|TRBJ2-7|TRBV6-1|.
TGTGCCAGCAGTGAACCCGGACAGGGGAGGAACGAGCAGTACTTC
CASSEPGQGRNEQYF
>TRBD2|TRBJ2-3|TRBV7-3|once
TGTGCCAGCAGCTTAACCGTGAGGGCGGAAACGGGGGGGCAAGATACGCAGTATTTT
CASSLTVRAETGGQDTQYF
>TRBD1|TRBJ2-3|TRBV25-1|few
TGTGCCAGCGGAAGGGACAGGAGCACAGATACGCAGTATTTT
CASGRDRSTDTQYF
>.|TRBJ1-2|TRBV7-9|.
TGTGCCAGCAGCTTACGGGAGGACGTCTATGGCTACACCTTC
CASSLREDVYGYTF
>.|TRBJ1-1|TRBV25-1|.
TGTGCCAGCAAGACAGCGAACACTGAAGCTTTCTTT
CASKTANTEAFF
>.|TRBJ1-4|TRBV9|.
TGTGCCAGCAGCGGCTCTGGCCCCGCGGGAACTAATGAAAAACTGTTTTTT
CASSGSGPAGTNEKLFF
>TRBD2|TRBJ2-1|TRBV7-2|.
TGTGCCAGCAGCTCAACGGGACTAGCGGGGGAATACAATGAGCAGTTCTTC
CASSSTGLAGEYNEQFF
>TRBD2|TRBJ2-1|TRBV6-1|.
TGTGCCAGCTCTAGACTAGCGGGAGCCGTAAATGAGCAGTTCTTC
CASSRLAGAVNEQFF
>.|TRBJ2-2|TRBV7-7|.
TGTGCCAGCAGCTCCCAGTCGAACACCGGGGAGCTGTTTTTT
CASSSQSNTGELFF
>.|TRBJ2-7|TRBV7-2|.
TGTGCCAGTAAGGGAGAGAGTAGCGAGCAGTACTTC
CASKGESSEQYF
>TRBD1|TRBJ2-1|TRBV19|.
TGTGCCAGTAGTACATTGGACAGGGGCGATGAGCAGTTCTTC
CASSTLDRGDEQFF
>TRBD2|TRBJ2-2|TRBV13|.
TGTGCCAGCAGCTTGAGGACTAGCGGGAGGTTCGCCGGGGAGCTGTTTTTT
CASSLRTSGRFAGELFF
>TRBD1|TRBJ2-5|TRBV7-2|.
TGTGCCAGCAGCGGTACAGGGGGCTGGGAGACCCAGTACTTC
CASSGTGGWETQYF
>TRBD1|TRBJ1-6|TRBV25-1|.
TGTGCCAGCAGTGACCGGACAGGGGCGAATTCACCCCTCCACTTT
CASSDRTGANSPLHF
>.|TRBJ1-6|TRBV2|few
TGTGCCAGCAGTAAACCGGGGCCCCTCCACTTT
CASSKPGPLHF
>TRBD2|TRBJ2-7|TRBV5-6|.
TGTGCCAGCAGGTTGGCGGGAGCCTCCTACGAGCAGTACTTC
CASRLAGASYEQYF
>.|TRBJ1-3|TRBV7-6|.
TGTGCCAGCAGCTTAGTGGTGGGTAGGGGTTCTGGAAACACCATATATTTT
CASSLVVGRGSGNTIYF
>.|TRBJ2-7|TRBV13|.
TGTGCCAGCAGCTTAGGCTCCCGTGAGCAGTACTTC
CASSLGSREQYF
>.|TRBJ2-1|TRBV5-4|.
TGTGCCAGCAGCTTAGACTCCTCTACCTACAATGAGCAGTTCTTC
CASSLDSSTYNEQFF
>.|TRBJ1-2|TRBV19|.
TGTGCCGCTCCTCGGCGGGACTATGGCTACACCTTC
CAAPRRDYGYTF
>.|TRBJ2-1|TRBV6-6|.
TGTGCCAGCAACCCGGGATCCTACAATGAGCAGTTCTTC
CASNPGSYNEQFF
>.|TRBJ1-6|TRBV7-9|.
TGTGCCAGCAGCAGAACAACCCCAGGGTCACCCCTCCACTTT
CASSRTTPGSPLHF
>TRBD2|TRBJ2-5|TRBV9|.
TGTGCCAGCAGCCTGAGGACTAGCGGGGTCTCACAAGAGACCCAGTACTTC
CASSLRTSGVSQETQYF
>.|TRBJ2-2|TRBV7-2|.
TGTGCCAGCAGCTTAACGGGATCGAACACCGGGGAGCTGTTTTTT
CASSLTGSNTGELFF
>.|TRBJ1-1|TRBV11-2|.
TGTGCCAGCAGCTTGGTTACCAGCGGCACTGAAGCTTTCTTT
CASSLVTSGTEAFF
>TRBD2|TRBJ2-7|TRBV6-5|.
TGTGCCAGCAGCCCCGGGGGGAGCTCCTACGAGCAGTACTTC
CASSPGGSSYEQYF